The 20 T cell receptor beta chains in this list originate from one sample, sequenced in a study of spatial heterogeneity in lung cancer. The time point was: blood at routine non-recurrence follow-up after resection. Whole RNA obtained from tumor, nontumor lung or frozen PBMC underwent sequencing without sorting. One entry per CDR3 protein, called by TCRdb with MiXCR from the 5' RACE reads. The repertoire includes 95,000 to 130,000 distinct CDR3 sequences, less than 15% of them detected once, and about 15% sits in the top ten. Specimen: PBMCs, collected at follow-up. The receptors originated from a male donor with early-stage non-small cell lung cancer.

This clonotype was detected many times. The genes are TRBV7-8 and TRBJ1-4; no definite D call. CDR3 size: 14 residues. Germline V gene sequence: CDR1 SGHVS, CDR2 FQNEAQ. Trimming stripped 1 base from V and 3 bases from J, with 6 bases between. The CDR3 DNA sequence: TGTGCCAGCAGCTTAGTCTTCGCTAATGAAAAACTGTTTTTT. Its translation is CASSLVFANEKLFF.

At least ten counts were recorded for this clonotype. Written as DNA, the CDR3 is TGTGCCAGCAGTCTAACACAGGGACCAAACTATGGCTACACCTTC. Its translation is CASSLTQGPNYGYTF. The chain is built from TRBV27 and TRBJ1-2; D possibly corresponds to TRBD1 (6 bases). Germline V gene lookup returns CDR1 MNHEY and CDR2 SMNVEV (reference sequence). V was clipped by 5 bases and J by 2 bases, with 15 bases between them. This CDR3 is built from 15 residues.

This clonotype was observed a few times. The chain is built from TRBV20-1 and TRBJ2-5; tentatively, D is TRBD2 (6 bases). The CDR3 is 15 residues long. V dropped 0 bases and J dropped 3 bases, with 14 bases sitting between them. Germline assignment: CDR1 DFQATT and CDR2 SNEGSKA (reference sequence). The DNA for the CDR3 is TGCAGTGCTAGAGATCTACTAGCTAGGGAAGAGACCCAGTACTTC. Protein sequence: CSARDLLAREETQYF.

The genes are TRBV4-1 and TRBJ1-4, with D uncertain. V dropped 2 bases and J dropped 8 bases, with 21 bases sitting between them. CDR3 length equals 17 residues. The germline CDR1 and CDR2 sequences are MGHRA and YSYEKL. CDR3 bases: TGCGCCAGCAGCCAAATCCCGGTTTCGGCGGCCGGAGAAAAACTGTTTTTT. Translating it yields CASSQIPVSAAGEKLFF.

This clonotype was found a few times. V and J are TRBV7-9 and TRBJ1-3; no clear D. CDR1 is SEHNR and CDR2 is FQNEAQ in the germline V gene (reference sequence). The germline V and J ends were trimmed by 4 bases and 0 bases, with 7 bases remaining between them. The length of the CDR3 is 14 residues. CDR3: CASSSQISGNTIYF. In DNA form, the CDR3 reads TGTGCCAGCAGCTCCCAGATCTCTGGAAACACCATATATTTT.

This clonotype occurred a few times. The chain is built from TRBV5-1 and TRBJ2-7; a weak D match, TRBD2 (5 bases). From germline, CDR1 is SGHRS and CDR2 YFSETQ. The length of the CDR3 is 16 residues. The V and J ends lost 0 bases and 0 bases respectively, with 13 bases between them. This chain's CDR3 is CASSLDGLSSSYEQYF. CDR3 coding DNA: TGCGCCAGCAGCTTGGATGGACTCTCGAGCTCCTACGAGCAGTACTTC.

This clonotype was detected only a few times. The CDR3 region has the DNA TGCGCCAGCAGCTTGGGAGCAGGGGATGAAAAACTGTTTTTT. The encoded protein is CASSLGAGDEKLFF. The chain recombines TRBV5-1 with TRBJ1-4; D is possibly TRBD1 (6 bases). Trimming pared 0 bases from V and 6 bases from J, leaving 9 bases between. CDR1 SGHRS and CDR2 YFSETQ come from the germline V gene. This CDR3 region has 14 residues.

The rearrangement joins TRBV30 to TRBJ2-2, with 7 nucleotides matching TRBD2. CDR3 length: 16 residues. CDR1 is GTSNPN, CDR2 SVGIG, per germline (reference sequence). J gave up 3 bases and V 3 bases, and 10 bases lay outside the gene matches. The CDR3 DNA follows: TGTGCCTGGAGGGACCCCGGGAGGTCTTACACCGGGGAGCTGTTTTTT. Translating it yields CAWRDPGRSYTGELFF. The whole variable domain, filled in from reference TRBV30 and TRBJ2-2, reads SQTIHQWPATLVQPVGSPLSLECTVEGTSNPNLYWYRQAAGRGLQLLFYSVGIGQISSEVPQNLSASRPQDRQFILSSKKLLLSDSGFYLCAWRDPGRSYTGELFFGEGSRLTVL.

The genes are TRBV2 and TRBJ1-6; no clear D gene. Germline V gene data show CDR1 as SNHLY and CDR2 as FYNNEI. The CDR3 extends over 15 amino acids. The ends were cut back, 2 bases at V and 9 bases at J, with 14 bases in the middle. This CDR3 reads CASSECDIVSSPLHF. The CDR3 DNA reads TGTGCCAGCAGTGAATGCGATATAGTGAGTTCACCCCTCCACTTT.

This clonotype was recorded many times. The chain couples TRBV20-1 to TRBJ1-5, with a possible D match to TRBD1 (5 bases). Deletions cut 3 bases from V and 1 base from J, with 10 bases between. In germline, CDR1 is DFQATT, CDR2 SNEGSKA (reference sequence). The CDR3 contains 14 residues. This CDR3 is CSASAGASNQPQHF. CDR3 sequence (DNA): TGCAGTGCTAGCGCCGGGGCGAGCAATCAGCCCCAGCATTTT.

Ten or more counts support this clonotype. The J gene is TRBJ2-5, the V gene TRBV5-8; 8 positions match TRBD1. The CDR3 sequence is 13 residues long. CDR1 and CDR2 (germline): SGHTS, YDEGEE. V shed 3 bases, J shed 3 bases, and the junction held 1 base outside the gene matches. CDR3 loop: CASSSDREETQYF. CDR3 nucleotides: TGTGCCAGCAGCTCGGACAGGGAAGAGACCCAGTACTTC. Supplemented by reference TRBV5-8 and TRBJ2-5, the full variable domain reads EAGVTQSPTHLIKTRGQQATLRCSPISGHTSVYWYQQALGLGLQFLLWYDEGEERNRGNFPPRFSGRQFPNYSSELNVNALELEDSALYLCASSSDREETQYFGPGTRLLVL.

This clonotype was counted many times. DNA of the CDR3: TGCGCCAGCAGCTTGCCTAGCGGTAGCACAGATACGCAGTATTTT. It translates to CASSLPSGSTDTQYF. V is TRBV5-1 and J is TRBJ2-3, with 7 bases aligning to TRBD2. CDR1 and CDR2 (germline): SGHRS, YFSETQ. The CDR3 has 15 residues. V lost 1 base to trimming and J lost 0 bases; unmatched junction nucleotides: 2.

This clonotype showed up just a few times. This sequence joins TRBV28 and TRBJ1-2; D is undetermined. V was trimmed by 7 bases and J by 5 bases, leaving 14 bases between them. The germline V gene encodes CDR1 MDHEN and CDR2 SYDVKM. The CDR3 has 13 amino acids. DNA for the CDR3: TGTGCCAGCAACCTTCAGAGGGCTTATGGCTACACCTTC. Protein product: CASNLQRAYGYTF.

This clonotype was detected only a few times. The chain couples TRBV20-1 to TRBJ2-7; D not resolved. Trimming took 0 bases from V and 5 from J, leaving 17 bases between them. The germline V gene encodes CDR1 DFQATT and CDR2 SNEGSKA (reference sequence). The CDR3 is made up of 15 amino acids. The CDR3 loop reads CSARDMLDSEHEQYF. CDR3 DNA sequence: TGCAGTGCTAGAGATATGCTAGACTCGGAACACGAGCAGTACTTC.

This clonotype was detected only a few times. This sequence joins TRBV24-1 and TRBJ1-2, with D perhaps matching TRBD1 (6 bases). Trimming removed 3 bases from V and 10 bases from J, with 11 bases in between. Germline V gives CDR1 KGHDR, CDR2 SFDVKD. There are 12 residues in the CDR3. The CDR3 is CATSDRDTTYTF. The CDR3 region has the DNA TGTGCCACCAGTGATCGGGACACGACCTACACCTTC.

This clonotype is medium-sized in the sample. The gene calls are TRBV7-9 and TRBJ2-7; 10 bases are shared with TRBD1. V lost 10 bases, J lost 5 bases, and 8 bases stayed unmatched. This CDR3 region has 13 residues. Germline V gene lookup returns CDR1 SEHNR and CDR2 FQNEAQ (reference sequence). CDR3 nucleotides: TGTGCCACCGAAACCGGGACAGGGGACGAGCAGTACTTC. Its protein product is CATETGTGDEQYF.

In this sample, this clonotype turned up many times. The chain combines TRBV15 with TRBJ2-1; no clear D gene. This CDR3 comprises 12 residues. Trimming took 0 bases from V and 12 from J, leaving 9 bases between them. The germline CDR1 and CDR2 sequences are LNHNV and YYDKDF (reference sequence). DNA for the CDR3: TGTGCCACCAGCAGAGATCTAGTGCCGCAGTTCTTC. It yields the protein CATSRDLVPQFF.

This clonotype was found a few times. This chain uses TRBV4-1 with TRBJ1-5, with D possibly matching TRBD1 (6 bases). The V end lost 2 bases, the J end lost 0 bases, and 11 bases lay between the germline ends. Looked up from germline, CDR1 is MGHRA and CDR2 is YSYEKL. The length of the CDR3 is 16 residues. In DNA form, the CDR3 reads TGCGCCAGCAGCCAAAACAGGGCTTATAGCAATCAGCCCCAGCATTTT. It is translated as CASSQNRAYSNQPQHF.

This clonotype showed up just a few times. The chain uses TRBV28 and TRBJ2-7; tentatively, D is TRBD1 (7 bases). CDR1 is MDHEN, CDR2 SYDVKM, per germline. The CDR3 covers 14 residues. V was trimmed by 7 bases and J by 2 bases, leaving 15 bases between them. The CDR3 DNA reads as TGTGCCAGCACTCGGGGGACAGTCACCTACGAGCAGTACTTC. It yields the protein CASTRGTVTYEQYF.

This clonotype appeared a few times. This chain joins TRBV28 and TRBJ1-6; D is unresolved. The germline V gene has CDR1 MDHEN and CDR2 SYDVKM. The CDR3 is 14 amino acids. V lost 2 bases to trimming and J lost 9 bases, with 11 bases between them. CDR3 loop: CASSLREGSSPLHF. In DNA, the CDR3 is TGTGCCAGCAGTTTACGGGAAGGGAGTTCACCCCTCCACTTT.